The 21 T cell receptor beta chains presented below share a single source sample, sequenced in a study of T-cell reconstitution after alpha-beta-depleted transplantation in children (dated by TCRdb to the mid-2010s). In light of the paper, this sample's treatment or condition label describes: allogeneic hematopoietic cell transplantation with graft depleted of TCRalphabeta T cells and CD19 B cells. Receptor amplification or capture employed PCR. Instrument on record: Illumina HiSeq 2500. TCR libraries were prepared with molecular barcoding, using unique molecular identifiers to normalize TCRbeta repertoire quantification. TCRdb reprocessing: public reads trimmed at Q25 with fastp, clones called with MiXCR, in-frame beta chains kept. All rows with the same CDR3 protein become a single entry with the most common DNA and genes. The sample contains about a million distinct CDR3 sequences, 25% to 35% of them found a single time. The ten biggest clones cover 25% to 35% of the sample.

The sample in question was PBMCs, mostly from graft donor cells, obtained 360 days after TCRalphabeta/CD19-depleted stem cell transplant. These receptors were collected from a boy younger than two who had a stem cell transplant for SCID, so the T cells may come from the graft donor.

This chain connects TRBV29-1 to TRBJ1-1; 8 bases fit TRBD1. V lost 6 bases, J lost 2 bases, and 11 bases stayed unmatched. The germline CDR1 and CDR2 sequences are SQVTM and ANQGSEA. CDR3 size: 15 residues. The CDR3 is CSVAGGRGRNTEAFF. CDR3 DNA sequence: TGCAGCGTCGCAGGGGGCCGGGGGCGAAACACTGAAGCTTTCTTT.

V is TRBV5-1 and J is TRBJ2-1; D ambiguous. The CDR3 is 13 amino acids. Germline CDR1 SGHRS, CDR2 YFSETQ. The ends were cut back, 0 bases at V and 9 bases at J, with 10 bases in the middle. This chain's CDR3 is CASSLASISEQFF. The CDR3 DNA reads TGCGCCAGCAGCTTGGCCTCTATCAGTGAGCAGTTCTTC.

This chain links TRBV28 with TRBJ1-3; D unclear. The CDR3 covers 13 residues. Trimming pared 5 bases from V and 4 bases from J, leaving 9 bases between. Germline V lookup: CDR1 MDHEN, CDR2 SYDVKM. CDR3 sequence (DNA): TGTGCCAGCAGTCCCCAGGACGGAAACACCATATATTTT. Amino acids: CASSPQDGNTIYF.

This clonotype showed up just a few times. The CDR3 loop reads CASSYWRVAMNTEAFF. The CDR3 nucleotides read TGTGCCAGCAGTTATTGGCGGGTGGCTATGAACACTGAAGCTTTCTTT. The chain is built from TRBV6-5 and TRBJ1-1; D is unclear. Germline CDR1 reads MNHEY; CDR2 reads SVGAGI. The CDR3 spans 16 residues. V was shortened by 3 bases and J by 0 bases, with 14 bases between the two germline ends.

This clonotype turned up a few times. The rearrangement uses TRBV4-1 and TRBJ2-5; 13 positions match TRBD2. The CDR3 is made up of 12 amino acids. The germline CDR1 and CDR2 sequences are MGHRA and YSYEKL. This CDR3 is CATSGGRETQYF. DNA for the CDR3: TGCGCGACTAGCGGGGGGCGGGAGACCCAGTACTTC.

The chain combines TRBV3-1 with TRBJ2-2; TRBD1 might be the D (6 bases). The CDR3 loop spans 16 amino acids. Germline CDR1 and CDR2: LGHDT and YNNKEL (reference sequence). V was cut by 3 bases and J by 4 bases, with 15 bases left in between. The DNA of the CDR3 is TGTGCCAGCAGCCATTACCCCGACAGGTCCACCGGGGAGCTGTTTTTT. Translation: CASSHYPDRSTGELFF. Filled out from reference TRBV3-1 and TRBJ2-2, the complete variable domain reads DTAVSQTPKYLVTQMGNDKSIKCEQNLGHDTMYWYKQDSKKFLKIMFSYNNKELIINETVPNRFSPKSPDKAHLNLHINSLELGDSAVYFCASSHYPDRSTGELFFGEGSRLTVL.

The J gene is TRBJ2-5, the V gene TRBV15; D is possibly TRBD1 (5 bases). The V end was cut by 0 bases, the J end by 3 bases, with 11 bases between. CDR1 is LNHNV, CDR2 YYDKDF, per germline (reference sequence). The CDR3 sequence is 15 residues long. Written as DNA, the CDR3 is TGTGCCACCAGCAGAGATGAGGCAGGGAAAGAGACCCAGTACTTC. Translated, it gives CATSRDEAGKETQYF.

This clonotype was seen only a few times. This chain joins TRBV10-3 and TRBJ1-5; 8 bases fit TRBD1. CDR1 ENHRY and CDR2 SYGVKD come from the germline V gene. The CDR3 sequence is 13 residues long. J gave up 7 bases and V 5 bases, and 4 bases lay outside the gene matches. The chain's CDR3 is CAISINRGQPQHF. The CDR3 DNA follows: TGTGCCATCAGTATTAACAGGGGGCAGCCCCAGCATTTT.

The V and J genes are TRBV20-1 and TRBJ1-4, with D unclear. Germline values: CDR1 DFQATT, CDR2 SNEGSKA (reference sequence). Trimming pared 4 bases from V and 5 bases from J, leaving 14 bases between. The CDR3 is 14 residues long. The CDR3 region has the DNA TGCAGTGCTAAACGCTCCCCCGGCAATGAAAAACTGTTTTTT. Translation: CSAKRSPGNEKLFF.

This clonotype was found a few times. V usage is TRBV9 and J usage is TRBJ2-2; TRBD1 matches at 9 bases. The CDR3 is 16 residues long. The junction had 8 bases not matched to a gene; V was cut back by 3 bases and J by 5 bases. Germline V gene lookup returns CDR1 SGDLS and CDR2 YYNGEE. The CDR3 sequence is CASSGNRGLVTGELFF. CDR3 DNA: TGTGCCAGCAGCGGTAACAGGGGGCTAGTGACCGGGGAGCTGTTTTTT.

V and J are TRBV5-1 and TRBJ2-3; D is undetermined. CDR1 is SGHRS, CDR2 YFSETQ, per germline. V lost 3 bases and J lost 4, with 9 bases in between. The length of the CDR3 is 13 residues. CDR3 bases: TGCGCCAGCAGCTCCGTCCCCCCAGATACGCAGTATTTT. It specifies CASSSVPPDTQYF.

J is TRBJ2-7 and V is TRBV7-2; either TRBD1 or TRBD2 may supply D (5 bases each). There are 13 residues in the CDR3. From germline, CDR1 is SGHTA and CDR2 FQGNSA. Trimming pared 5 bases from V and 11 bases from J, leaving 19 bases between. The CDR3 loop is CASSVGTQDLKYF. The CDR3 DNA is TGTGCCAGCAGCGTCGGGACGCAGGACTTGAAGTACTTC.

CDR3 protein: CARWGGGTGELFF. DNA of the CDR3: TGTGCCAGATGGGGGGGCGGCACCGGGGAGCTGTTTTTT. The V call is TRBV2, the J call TRBJ2-2, with D perhaps TRBD2 (7 bases). The V end was cut by 9 bases, the J end by 4 bases, with 12 bases between. The CDR3 contains 13 residues. Per germline, CDR1 SNHLY and CDR2 FYNNEI. The full variable domain, with the rest looked up from reference TRBV2 and TRBJ2-2, is EPEVTQTPSHQVTQMGQEVILRCVPISNHLYFYWYRQILGQKVEFLVSFYNNEISEKSEIFDDQFSVERPDGSNFTLKIRSTKLEDSAMYFCARWGGGTGELFFGEGSRLTVL.

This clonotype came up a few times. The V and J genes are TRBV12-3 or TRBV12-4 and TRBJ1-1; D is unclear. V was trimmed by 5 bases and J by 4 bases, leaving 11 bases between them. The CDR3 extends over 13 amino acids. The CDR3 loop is CASSPEGPTEAFF. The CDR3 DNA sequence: TGTGCCAGCAGTCCCGAGGGCCCCACTGAAGCTTTCTTT.

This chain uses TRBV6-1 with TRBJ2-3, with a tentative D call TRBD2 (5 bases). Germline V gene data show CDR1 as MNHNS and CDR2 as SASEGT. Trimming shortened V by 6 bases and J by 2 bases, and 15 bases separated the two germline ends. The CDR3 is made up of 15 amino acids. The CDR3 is CASRGSWTSTDTQYF. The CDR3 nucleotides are TGTGCCAGCAGGGGAAGTTGGACTTCCACAGATACGCAGTATTTT.

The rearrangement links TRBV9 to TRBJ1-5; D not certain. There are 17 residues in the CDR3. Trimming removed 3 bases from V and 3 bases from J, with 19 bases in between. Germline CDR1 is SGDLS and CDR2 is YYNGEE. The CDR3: CASSGRVGPLFNQPQHF. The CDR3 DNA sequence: TGTGCCAGCAGCGGGAGGGTAGGGCCTTTATTCAATCAGCCCCAGCATTTT.

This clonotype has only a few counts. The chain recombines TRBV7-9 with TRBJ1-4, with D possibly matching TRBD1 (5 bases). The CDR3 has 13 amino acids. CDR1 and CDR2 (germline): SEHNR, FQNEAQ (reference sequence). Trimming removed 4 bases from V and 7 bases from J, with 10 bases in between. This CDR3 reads CASSSGTAEKLFF. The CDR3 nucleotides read TGTGCCAGCAGCTCCGGGACCGCTGAAAAACTGTTTTTT.

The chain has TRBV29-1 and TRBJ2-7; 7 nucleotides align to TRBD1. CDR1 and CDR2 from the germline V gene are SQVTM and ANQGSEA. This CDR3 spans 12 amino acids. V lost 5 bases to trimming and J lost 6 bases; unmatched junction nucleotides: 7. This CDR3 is CSVQQTGAEQYF. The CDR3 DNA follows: TGCAGCGTTCAACAAACAGGGGCCGAGCAGTACTTC.

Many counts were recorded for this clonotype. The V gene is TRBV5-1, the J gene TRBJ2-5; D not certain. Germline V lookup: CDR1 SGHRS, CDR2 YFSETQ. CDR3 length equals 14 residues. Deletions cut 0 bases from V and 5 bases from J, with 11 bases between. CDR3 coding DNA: TGCGCCAGCAGCTTGGGAAGGGAAAGGGAGACCCAGTACTTC. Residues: CASSLGRERETQYF.

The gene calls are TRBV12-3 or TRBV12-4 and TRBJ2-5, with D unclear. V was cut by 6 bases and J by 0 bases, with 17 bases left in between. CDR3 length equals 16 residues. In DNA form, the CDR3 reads TGTGCCAGCAGCCCACCCCCTACTAAGCACCAAGAGACCCAGTACTTC. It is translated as CASSPPPTKHQETQYF.

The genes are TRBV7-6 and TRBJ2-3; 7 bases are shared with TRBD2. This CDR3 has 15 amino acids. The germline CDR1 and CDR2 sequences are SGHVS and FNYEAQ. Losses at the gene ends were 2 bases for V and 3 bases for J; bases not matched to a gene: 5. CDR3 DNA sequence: TGTGCCAGCAGCTTACTCCGGGGGGAAACAGATACGCAGTATTTT. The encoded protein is CASSLLRGETDTQYF.